One and the same sample provided the 19 T cell receptor beta chains below, sequenced in a study of cytomegalovirus exposure and HLA in healthy donors. The PCR had 60 Vbeta and 13 Jbeta primers. Assay used: immunoSEQ multiplex PCR; TCRdb lists only in-frame clones, some missing. The sample records around 62,000 clones, about three quarters being singletons. Sequencing used PBMCs. The origin of the receptors is a man aged 40-49 years in good health and CMV-seronegative.

V is TRBV5-6 and J is TRBJ2-7, with D perhaps TRBD2 (5 bases). Trimming shortened V by 3 bases and J by 9 bases, and 13 bases separated the two germline ends. Germline CDR1 SGHDT, CDR2 YYEEEE. The CDR3 sequence is 12 residues long. The CDR3 loop is CASSSSTGWQYF. In nucleotides, the CDR3 is TGTGCCAGCAGCTCCTCGACGGGGTGGCAGTACTTC.

This clone came up a few times. J is TRBJ1-2 and V is TRBV5-4; D is uncertain. Trimming left V 0 bases short and J 4 bases short, with 10 bases between. The CDR3 spans 14 residues. Germline lookup yields CDR1 SGHNT and CDR2 YYREEE (reference sequence). CDR3 residues: CASSLGQAGYGYTF. CDR3 DNA sequence: TGTGCCAGCAGCTTGGGCCAGGCAGGCTATGGCTACACCTTC. Full variable domain (missing parts from reference TRBV5-4 and TRBJ1-2): ETGVTQSPTHLIKTRGQQVTLRCSSQSGHNTVSWYQQALGQGPQFIFQYYREEENGRGNFPPRFSGLQFPNYSSELNVNALELDDSALYLCASSLGQAGYGYTFGSGTRLTVV.

This chain links TRBV7-2 with TRBJ2-7; 8 nucleotides line up with TRBD2. This CDR3 is 13 amino acids long. Germline V gives CDR1 SGHTA, CDR2 FQGNSA. The CDR3 reads CASSFSGAYEQYF. The CDR3 DNA follows: TGTGCGAGCTCTTTTAGCGGGGCCTACGAGCAGTACTTC.

In its sample, this clone was seen once. CDR3 in amino acids: CASSLGDTQYF. The CDR3 DNA reads TGTGCCAGCAGCCTCGGGGATACGCAGTATTTT. The rearrangement uses TRBV9 and TRBJ2-3; D uncertain. Per germline, CDR1 SGDLS and CDR2 YYNGEE. V gave up 4 bases and J gave up 6 bases, with 6 bases separating them. The CDR3 length is 11 residues.

Only a few counts were recorded for this clone. The V and J genes are TRBV7-9 and TRBJ2-5; TRBD1 agrees at 10 bases. This CDR3 comprises 17 residues. Per germline, CDR1 SEHNR and CDR2 FQNEAQ (reference sequence). The V gene end was trimmed by 1 base and the J gene end by 4 bases; junction bases not matched to a gene: 9. The CDR3 DNA reads TGTGCCAGCAGCTTAGGTGCTAGACAGGGGGCCGGAGAGACCCAGTACTTC. Translated, it gives CASSLGARQGAGETQYF. The variable domain in full, completed from reference TRBV7-9 and TRBJ2-5, reads DTGVSQNPRHKITKRGQNVTFRCDPISEHNRLYWYRQTLGQGPEFLTYFQNEAQLEKSRLLSDRFSAERPKGSFSTLEIQRTEQGDSAMYLCASSLGARQGAGETQYFGPGTRLLVL.

V is TRBV7-9 and J is TRBJ2-5; D gene uncertain. Germline lookup yields CDR1 SEHNR and CDR2 FQNEAQ (reference sequence). The CDR3 sequence is 13 residues long. The ends were cut back, 3 bases at V and 5 bases at J, with 10 bases in the middle. The CDR3 DNA sequence: TGTGCCAGCAGCTTCCGAGAGTTGGAGACCCAGTACTTC. Its protein product is CASSFRELETQYF.

The rearrangement uses TRBV7-7 and TRBJ2-7; maybe TRBD2 (5 bases). The CDR3 totals 13 residues. Trimming stripped 3 bases from V and 4 bases from J, with 10 bases between. CDR1 and CDR2 from the germline V gene are SSHAT and FNYEAQ (reference sequence). CDR3 loop: CASSFSRDYEQYF. The CDR3 nucleotides are TGTGCCAGCAGCTTCTCCCGGGATTACGAGCAGTACTTC.

This chain links TRBV7-8 with TRBJ2-4; D is uncertain. The CDR3 spans 15 residues. Germline CDR1 is SGHVS and CDR2 is FQNEAQ. The V end lost 4 bases, the J end lost 6 bases, and 16 bases lay between the germline ends. DNA of the CDR3: TGTGCCAGCAGCTCTACGACAAGTGGGTCAAACATTCAGTACTTC. As protein: CASSSTTSGSNIQYF.

V gene TRBV27 combines with J gene TRBJ2-5; 7 bases line up with TRBD1. The germline CDR1 and CDR2 sequences are MNHEY and SMNVEV (reference sequence). V lost 6 bases, J lost 5 bases, and 9 bases stayed unmatched. The CDR3 is 14 residues long. The CDR3 sequence is CASSPDRARETQYF. The CDR3 DNA reads as TGTGCCAGCAGCCCTGACAGGGCCAGGGAGACCCAGTACTTC.

The chain employs TRBV7-6 and TRBJ2-3; D not certain. Trimming took 3 bases from V and 5 from J, leaving 15 bases between them. In germline, CDR1 is SGHVS, CDR2 FNYEAQ. The CDR3 sequence is 15 residues long. The CDR3 is CASSLSTVQRDTQYF. CDR3 nucleotides: TGTGCCAGCAGCTTGTCGACGGTTCAGCGAGATACGCAGTATTTT.

The chain links TRBV7-2 to TRBJ1-1; D is undetermined. There are 14 residues in the CDR3. Germline CDR1 reads SGHTA; CDR2 reads FQGNSA. V lost 4 bases, J lost 1 base, and 10 bases lay in between. The CDR3 here is CASSYPRENTEAFF. The CDR3 DNA is TGTGCCAGCAGCTACCCTCGGGAGAACACTGAAGCTTTCTTT.

The rearrangement uses TRBV25-1 and TRBJ2-2, with D possibly TRBD2 on 6 matching bases. V was clipped by 6 bases and J by 1 base, with 9 bases between them. Germline loops: CDR1 MGHDK, CDR2 SYGVNS. This CDR3 region has 14 residues. CDR3 residues: CASSRDLNTGELFF. Here the CDR3 DNA reads TGTGCCAGCAGCCGGGACTTGAACACCGGGGAGCTGTTTTTT.

The chain uses TRBV18 and TRBJ1-2, with a tentative D call TRBD1 (6 bases). The CDR3 is 13 residues long. Germline loops: CDR1 KGHSH, CDR2 LQKENI. The ends were cut back, 2 bases at V and 6 bases at J, with 10 bases in the middle. CDR3 sequence: CASSPRPGDGYTF. CDR3 bases: TGTGCCAGCTCACCAAGGCCAGGGGATGGCTACACCTTC.

The gene calls are TRBV18 and TRBJ1-2; D not resolved. This CDR3 is 12 amino acids long. Germline lookup yields CDR1 KGHSH and CDR2 LQKENI. With 3 bases removed from V and 4 bases from J, the gap between germline ends came to 6 bases. The CDR3 protein is CASSPDFYGYTF. The CDR3, as DNA: TGTGCCAGCTCACCCGACTTCTATGGCTACACCTTC.

The rearrangement joins TRBV6-5 to TRBJ1-1; 8 nucleotides align to TRBD1. V trimming: 6 bases; J trimming: 9 bases; junction bases outside the gene matches: 15. Looked up from germline, CDR1 is MNHEY and CDR2 is SVGAGI. CDR3 length equals 15 residues. The CDR3 reads CASSLTSPGQGKAFF. The CDR3 nucleotides are TGTGCCAGCAGCTTAACTTCACCTGGACAGGGCAAAGCTTTCTTT.

The chain uses TRBV7-2 and TRBJ2-7; 9 bases agree with TRBD2. CDR3 length: 13 amino acids. With 4 bases clipped from V and 6 bases from J, the junction kept 4 bases outside the gene matches. Germline values: CDR1 SGHTA, CDR2 FQGNSA. The CDR3 here is CASSWGLAGEQYF. In DNA form, the CDR3 reads TGTGCCAGCAGCTGGGGACTAGCAGGCGAGCAGTACTTC.

The J gene is TRBJ2-2, the V gene TRBV4-1, with 9 nucleotides matching TRBD2. The length of the CDR3 is 16 residues. V lost 1 base to trimming and J lost 6 bases; unmatched junction nucleotides: 6. CDR1 and CDR2 (germline): MGHRA, YSYEKL. The CDR3 region has the DNA TGCGCCAGCAGCCAAGGGTATAGCGGGAGACCCGGGGAGCTGTTTTTT. This translates into CASSQGYSGRPGELFF.

DNA of the CDR3: TGTGCCAGCAGCTTGAGCGGGACAGGGTCCAATGAGCAGTTCTTC. Translation: CASSLSGTGSNEQFF. V gene TRBV11-3 combines with J gene TRBJ2-1; 9 bases are shared with TRBD1. Germline V CDR1 and CDR2: SGHNT, YENEEA. The CDR3 loop spans 15 amino acids. The V gene end was trimmed by 3 bases and the J gene end by 6 bases; junction bases not matched to a gene: 6. The variable domain in full, with the rest retrieved from reference TRBV11-3 and TRBJ2-1, is EAGVVQSPRYKIIEKKQPVAFWCNPISGHNTLYWYLQNLGQGPELLIRYENEEAVDDSQLPKDRFSAERLKGVDSTLKIQPAELGDSAVYLCASSLSGTGSNEQFFGPGTRLTVL.

The chain joins TRBV6-5 to TRBJ2-5, with TRBD1 identical over 7 bases. The J call could be wrong; TRBJ2-7 is a better fit for the DNA end. The CDR3 has 15 amino acids. Looked up from germline, CDR1 is MNHEY and CDR2 is SVGAGI. The CDR3 is CASSLSGTDHYEQYF. The CDR3 nucleotides are TGTGCCAGCAGTCTTTCTGGGACAGACCACTACGAGCAGTACTTC.